This TCR beta chain comes out of a study of OX40 agonist ivuxolimab in advanced cancers. Describing the broader study: Ivuxolimab, which targeted the costimulatory receptor OX40 (CD134), was an agonistic, fully human IgG2 monoclonal antibody. Intravenous ivuxolimab was administered to patients every 2 weeks at six dose levels: 0.01, 0.1, 0.3, 1.5, 3 and 10 mg/kg. Of the roughly 52 dose-escalation patients, hepatocellular carcinoma was present in around 20, melanoma in some 15, renal cell carcinoma in 9 and head and neck cancer in 9. In the dose-escalation cohort, more than 75% of patients were male, and the mean age was approximately 55 years, with a range of 23 to 79. Patients were allowed to have had prior anti-PD-1, anti-PD-L1 or anti-CTLA-4 therapy, and approximately 40% of the dose-escalation patients had previously received checkpoint inhibitors. Partial responses occurred in three dose-escalation patients, of whom one had hepatocellular carcinoma and two had cutaneous melanoma. The purpose of peripheral TCRbeta sequencing was to test whether ivuxolimab changed TCR sequence diversity and led to clonal T-cell expansion. The paper covers the monotherapy dose-escalation part of the phase I ivuxolimab trial, which included N of about 50 patients. What the work shows at the level of the full study, not this receptor alone: At doses of 0.1 to 3.0 mg/kg, clonal expansion of both CD4+ and CD8+ T cells in blood was seen between baseline and week 6. In the 0.1-3.0 mg/kg groups, partial responders had among the lowest normalized peripheral clonal expansion, particularly in CD8+ T cells. Low levels of normalized T-cell clonal expansion were also seen in some patients who did not respond. The antigen specificity of the clonally expanded peripheral T cells was not determined. After ivuxolimab, expanded clones were on average more numerous among CD8+ T cells than among CD4+ T cells.

Patients with autoimmune disease history or receiving systemic immunosuppression were excluded from the trial. In every dose cohort, peripheral blood was drawn for TCR sequencing at baseline, cycle 4 day 1, and cycle 7 day 1. The samples were taken from a phase I, first-in-human, multicenter, open-label dose-escalation trial of ivuxolimab. Adults with locally advanced or metastatic melanoma, renal cell, hepatocellular, or head and neck squamous cell carcinoma were enrolled in the trial. Before TCR sequencing, CD4+ T cells and CD8+ T cells from peripheral blood were sorted into separate populations. Details on this clone: The clone's antigen remains unknown. No quality values exist for individual bases; no much larger clone is one base distant.

According to the germline V gene, CDR1 reads MNHNS and CDR2 reads SASEGT. The CDR3, from cysteine to phenylalanine, totals 16 residues. The kept DNA is CDR3 alone, 48 bases in frame from the first base. Deletion took 3 bases off V and 3 bases off J, with a span of 18 bases between the germline ends. To sequence the TCRbeta CDR3 region, genomic DNA was isolated from the sorted cells. TCRbeta CDR3 regions were sequenced using the immunoSEQ Assay. This immuneACCESS table, as held by TCRdb, lists in-frame sequences with V and J called but not all clones. Of the missing ones, under half trace to an unresolved V gene in checked studies; the others have no known cause. A total of under 20,000 clones appear in this sample, 80% to 90% of them only once. The top ten hold around 20% of the sample.

The material was CD4+ or CD8+ T cells sorted from blood, obtained in a trial of the OX40 agonist ivuxolimab. This chain is built from TRBV6-1 and TRBJ2-7; TRBD1 is a possible D gene, resting on 6 matching bases. This receptor was taken from an adult with an advanced solid tumor such as melanoma, head and neck, liver or kidney cancer. The bases read TGTGCCAGCAGTGACCGGACAGCTCTTCTCTACTACGAGCAGTACTTC. Its protein is CASSDRTALLYYEQYF.